This T cell receptor beta chain was captured in a study of blood T cell repertoires in COVID-19. The overall study: Acute and convalescent COVID-19 samples came from the United States, Italy and Spain.

Those enrolled, adults aged roughly 18 to 89 years, came from 25 or so US areas. Participant-given clinical history determined each cohort assignment. There are a few counts of this clone. The CDR3 extends over 15 amino acids. The germline V gene has CDR1 SGHTA and CDR2 FQGNSA. V trimming: 3 bases; J trimming: 5 bases; junction bases outside the gene matches: 7. Clones were sequenced by immunoSEQ multiplex PCR, and TCRdb holds only the in-frame ones, with some missing. The sample includes roughly 350,000 clones, approximately 92% of them seen just once. The chain joins TRBV7-2 to TRBJ1-2; 9 bases agree with TRBD1. The sequence derives from a woman in her 30s who had recovered from COVID-19. The sequenced material came from PBMCs or T cells enriched from blood (not recorded which). This CDR3 reads CASSFSPTGGYGYTF. CDR3 DNA sequence: TGTGCCAGCAGCTTCAGCCCGACAGGGGGATATGGCTACACCTTC.